Listed below are T cell receptor beta chains from one sample, sequenced in a study of radiotherapy plus CTLA-4 blockade in lung cancer. Measured with immunoSEQ multiplex PCR; TCRdb has only the in-frame clones, and not every one. The profile covers 78,000 or so clones, with approximately 86% appearing a single time and over 0.75% taken by the ten largest. The sequencing here drew on peripheral blood, taken from a patient treated with radiotherapy plus ipilimumab. The receptors were gathered from a human donor with non-small cell lung cancer who had stable disease on radiotherapy plus ipilimumab. The CDR3 runs from the conserved cysteine through the conserved F or W. Each record gives: J gene, clone size, CDR3 length, V gene, D gene, CDR3 protein, CDR3 DNA. A D gene is named only where the DNA matches it firmly. Clone size, where shown, is once, few, many, or a class for clones that have expanded.

TRBJ2-4,-,16,TRBV5-8,-,CASSFVRGLAKNIQYF,TGTGCCAGCAGCTTCGTTAGGGGACTAGCCAAAAACATTCAGTACTTC
TRBJ2-1,-,16,TRBV11-1,-,CASTPERVGSYNEQFF,TGTGCCAGCACCCCCGAGCGGGTGGGCTCCTACAATGAGCAGTTCTTC
TRBJ1-2,-,14,TRBV9,TRBD1,CASSSSDRNYGYTF,TGTGCCAGCAGCTCATCGGACAGGAACTATGGCTACACCTTC
TRBJ2-2,-,15,TRBV5-1,-,CASNSGLMNTGELFF,TGCGCCAGCAATTCCGGACTTATGAACACCGGGGAGCTGTTTTTT
TRBJ1-6,few,12,TRBV28,-,CASRDGYGSLHF,TGTGCCAGCAGAGACGGGTATGGGTCCCTCCACTTT
TRBJ2-3,-,15,TRBV5-1,TRBD1,CASSLDNRGTDTQYF,TGCGCCAGCAGCTTGGATAACAGGGGGACAGATACGCAGTATTTT
TRBJ2-5,-,14,TRBV7-8,TRBD1,CASSTPGQGETQYF,TGTGCCAGCAGCACCCCGGGACAGGGAGAGACCCAGTACTTC
TRBJ2-4,-,16,TRBV11-2,TRBD2,CASSPTGGVSRNIQYF,TGTGCCAGCAGCCCAACTGGGGGGGTGTCCCGAAACATTCAGTACTTC
TRBJ2-1,-,17,TRBV5-1,TRBD2,CASSSETWREDGNEQFF,TGCGCCAGCAGCTCGGAAACTTGGCGGGAGGATGGCAATGAGCAGTTCTTC
TRBJ2-2,-,15,TRBV7-6,-,CASSLMLGYTGELFF,TGTGCCAGCAGCTTAATGCTCGGGTACACCGGGGAGCTGTTTTTT
TRBJ2-1,-,13,TRBV29-1,-,CSVVEQSYNEQFF,TGCAGCGTTGTGGAACAATCCTACAATGAGCAGTTCTTC
TRBJ1-1,-,11,TRBV20-1,-,CRTRMNTEAFF,TGCAGGACCCGAATGAACACTGAAGCTTTCTTT
TRBJ1-1,-,13,TRBV7-3,-,CATAVGPNTEAFF,TGTGCCACGGCTGTGGGCCCGAACACTGAAGCTTTCTTT
TRBJ1-3,-,15,TRBV7-3,TRBD1,CASSLPGTGLDTIYF,TGTGCCAGCAGCTTACCTGGGACAGGGCTAGACACCATATATTTT
TRBJ1-1,once,13,TRBV11-2,-,CASSLRGNTEAFF,TGTGCCAGCAGCTTAAGAGGTAACACTGAAGCTTTCTTT
TRBJ2-5,-,13,TRBV2,-,CASSRDVEETQYF,TGTGCCAGCAGCCGGGATGTCGAAGAGACCCAGTACTTC
TRBJ2-7,-,13,TRBV7-2,TRBD1,CASSVDRASEQYF,TGTGCCAGCAGCGTGGACAGGGCCAGCGAGCAGTACTTC
TRBJ2-3,-,16,TRBV5-1,TRBD2,CASSLVASGGSDTQYF,TGCGCCAGCAGCTTGGTGGCTAGCGGGGGATCAGATACGCAGTATTTT
TRBJ1-1,-,15,TRBV6-5,-,CASSYSQNPNTEAFF,TGTGCCAGCAGTTACTCTCAGAACCCGAACACTGAAGCTTTCTTT
TRBJ2-2,-,17,TRBV9,-,CASSPTDNSLNTGELFF,TGTGCCAGCAGCCCTACAGACAATTCTCTAAACACCGGGGAGCTGTTTTTT
TRBJ1-4,-,11,TRBV29-1,-,CSVESNEKLFF,TGCAGCGTTGAGTCTAATGAAAAACTGTTTTTT
TRBJ1-3,few,12,TRBV28,-,CASSLQGNTIYF,TGTGCCAGCAGTCTCCAGGGAAACACCATATATTTT
TRBJ2-5,-,13,TRBV7-3,-,CASSFSNQETQYF,TGTGCCAGCAGCTTTAGCAACCAAGAGACCCAGTACTTC
TRBJ2-5,-,16,TRBV18,TRBD2,CASSPPSSGREGTQYF,TGTGCCAGCTCACCCCCGAGCTCGGGGAGGGAAGGGACCCAGTACTTC
TRBJ2-5,once,15,TRBV18,-,CASSPGRIPQETQYF,TGTGCCAGCTCACCTGGGCGGATCCCCCAAGAGACCCAGTACTTC